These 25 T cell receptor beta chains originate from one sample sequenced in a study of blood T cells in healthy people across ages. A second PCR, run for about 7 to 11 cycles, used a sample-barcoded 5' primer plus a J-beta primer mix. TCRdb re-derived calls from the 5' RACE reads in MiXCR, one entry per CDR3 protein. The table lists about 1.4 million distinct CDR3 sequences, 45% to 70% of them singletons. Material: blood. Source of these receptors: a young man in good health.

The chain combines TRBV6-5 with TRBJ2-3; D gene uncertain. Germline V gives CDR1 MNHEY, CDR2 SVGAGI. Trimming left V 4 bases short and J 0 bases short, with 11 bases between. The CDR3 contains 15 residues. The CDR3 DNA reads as TGTGCCAGCAGTTCACCGTCAGAAAGCACAGATACGCAGTATTTT. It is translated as CASSSPSESTDTQYF.

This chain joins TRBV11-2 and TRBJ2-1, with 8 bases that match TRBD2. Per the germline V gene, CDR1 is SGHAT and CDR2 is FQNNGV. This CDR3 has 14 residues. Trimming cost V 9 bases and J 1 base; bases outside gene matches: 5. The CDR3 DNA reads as TGTGCCAGTCAGCGGGAGAAATCCTACAATGAGCAGTTCTTC. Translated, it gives CASQREKSYNEQFF. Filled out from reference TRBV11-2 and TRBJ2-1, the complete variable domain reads EAGVAQSPRYKIIEKRQSVAFWCNPISGHATLYWYQQILGQGPKLLIQFQNNGVVDDSQLPKDRFSAERLKGVDSTLKIQPAKLEDSAVYLCASQREKSYNEQFFGPGTRLTVL.

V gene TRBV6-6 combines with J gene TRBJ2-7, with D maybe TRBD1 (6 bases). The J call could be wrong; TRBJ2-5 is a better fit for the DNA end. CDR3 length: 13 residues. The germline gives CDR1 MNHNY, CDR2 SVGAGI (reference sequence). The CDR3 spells CASSVTGLETQYF. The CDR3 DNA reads TGTGCCAGCAGTGTCACAGGGCTAGAGACCCAGTACTTC.

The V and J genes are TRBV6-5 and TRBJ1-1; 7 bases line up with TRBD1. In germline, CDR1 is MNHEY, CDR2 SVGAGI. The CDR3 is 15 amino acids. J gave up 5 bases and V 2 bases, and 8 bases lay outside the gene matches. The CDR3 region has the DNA TGTGCCAGCAGTTACGGACAGGCAAGCGGGACTGAAGCTTTCTTT. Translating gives CASSYGQASGTEAFF.

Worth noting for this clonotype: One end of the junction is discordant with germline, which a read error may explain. The CDR3 DNA is TGTGCTAGCAGCTTCGAGGTCGGGGGGGGCACCGGGGAGCTGTTTTTT. It encodes CASSFEVGGGTGELFF. This rearrangement joins TRBV7-6 to TRBJ2-2, with 8 bases identical to TRBD2. Germline V lookup: CDR1 SGHVS, CDR2 FNYEAQ. CDR3 length equals 16 residues.

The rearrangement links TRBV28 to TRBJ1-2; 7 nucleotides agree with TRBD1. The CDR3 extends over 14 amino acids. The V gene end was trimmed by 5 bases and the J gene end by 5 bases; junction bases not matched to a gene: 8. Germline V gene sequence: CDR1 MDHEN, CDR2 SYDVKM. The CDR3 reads CASSGTGVQYGYTF. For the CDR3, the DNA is TGTGCCAGCAGTGGAACAGGGGTTCAGTATGGCTACACCTTC.

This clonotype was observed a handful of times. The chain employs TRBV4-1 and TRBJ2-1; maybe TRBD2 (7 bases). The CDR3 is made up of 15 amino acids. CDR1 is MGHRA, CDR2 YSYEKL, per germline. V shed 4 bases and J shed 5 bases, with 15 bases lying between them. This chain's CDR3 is CASSPRGTPNNEQFF. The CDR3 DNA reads TGCGCCAGCAGCCCGCGGGGGACACCGAACAATGAGCAGTTCTTC.

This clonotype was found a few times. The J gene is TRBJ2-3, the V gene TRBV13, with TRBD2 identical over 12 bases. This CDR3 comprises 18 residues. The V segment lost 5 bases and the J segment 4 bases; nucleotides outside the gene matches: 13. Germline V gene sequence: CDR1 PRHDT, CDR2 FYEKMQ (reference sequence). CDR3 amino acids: CASSPPTPGTSGPDTQYF. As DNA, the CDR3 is TGTGCCAGCAGCCCTCCAACTCCCGGGACTAGCGGGCCAGATACGCAGTATTTT.

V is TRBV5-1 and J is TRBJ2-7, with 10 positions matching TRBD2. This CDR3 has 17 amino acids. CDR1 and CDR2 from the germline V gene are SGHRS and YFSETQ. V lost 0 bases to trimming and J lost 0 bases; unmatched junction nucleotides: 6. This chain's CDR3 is CASSLVGLADNSYEQYF. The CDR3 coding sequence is TGCGCCAGCAGCTTGGTTGGACTAGCGGACAACTCCTACGAGCAGTACTTC.

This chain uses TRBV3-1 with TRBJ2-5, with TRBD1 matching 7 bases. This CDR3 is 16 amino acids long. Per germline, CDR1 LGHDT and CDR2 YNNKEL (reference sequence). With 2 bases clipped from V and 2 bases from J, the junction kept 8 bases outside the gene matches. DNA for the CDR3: TGTGCCAGCAGCCAACAAACACAGGGGATACAAGAGACCCAGTACTTC. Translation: CASSQQTQGIQETQYF.

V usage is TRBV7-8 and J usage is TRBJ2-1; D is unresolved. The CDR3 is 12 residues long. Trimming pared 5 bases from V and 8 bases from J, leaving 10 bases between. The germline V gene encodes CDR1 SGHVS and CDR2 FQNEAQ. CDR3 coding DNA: TGTGCCAGCAGCCTACCAGACCATGAGCAGTTCTTC. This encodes CASSLPDHEQFF.

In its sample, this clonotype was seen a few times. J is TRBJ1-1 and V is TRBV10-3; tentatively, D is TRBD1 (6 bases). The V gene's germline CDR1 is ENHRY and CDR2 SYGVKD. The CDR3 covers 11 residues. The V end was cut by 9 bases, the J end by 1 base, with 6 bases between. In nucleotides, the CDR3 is TGTGCCATACAGGGGAACACTGAAGCTTTCTTT. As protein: CAIQGNTEAFF.

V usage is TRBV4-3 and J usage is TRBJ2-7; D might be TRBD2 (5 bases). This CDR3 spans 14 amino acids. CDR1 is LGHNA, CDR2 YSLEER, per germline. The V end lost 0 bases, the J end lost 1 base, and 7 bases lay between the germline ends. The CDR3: CASSQDGESYEQYF. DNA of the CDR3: TGCGCCAGCAGCCAAGATGGGGAGTCCTACGAGCAGTACTTC.

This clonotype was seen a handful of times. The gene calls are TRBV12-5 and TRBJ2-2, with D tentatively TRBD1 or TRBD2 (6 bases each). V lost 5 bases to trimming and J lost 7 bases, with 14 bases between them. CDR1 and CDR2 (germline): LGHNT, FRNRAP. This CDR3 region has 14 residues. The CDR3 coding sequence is TGTGCTAGTGGTCTATCGGGGGCCGACGGGGAGCTGTTTTTT. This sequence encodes CASGLSGADGELFF.

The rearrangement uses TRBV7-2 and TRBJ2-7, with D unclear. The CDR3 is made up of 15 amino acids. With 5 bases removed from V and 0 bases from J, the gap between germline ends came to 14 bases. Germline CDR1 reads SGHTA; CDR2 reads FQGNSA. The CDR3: CASSPLVFSSYEQYF. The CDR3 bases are TGTGCCAGCAGCCCATTAGTCTTTAGCTCCTACGAGCAGTACTTC.

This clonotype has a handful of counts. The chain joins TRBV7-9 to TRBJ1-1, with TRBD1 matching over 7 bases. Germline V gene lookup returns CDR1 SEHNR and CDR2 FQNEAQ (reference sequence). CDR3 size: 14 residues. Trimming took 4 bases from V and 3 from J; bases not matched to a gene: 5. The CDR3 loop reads CASSSGQAYTEAFF. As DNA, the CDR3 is TGTGCCAGCAGCTCAGGACAGGCTTACACTGAAGCTTTCTTT.

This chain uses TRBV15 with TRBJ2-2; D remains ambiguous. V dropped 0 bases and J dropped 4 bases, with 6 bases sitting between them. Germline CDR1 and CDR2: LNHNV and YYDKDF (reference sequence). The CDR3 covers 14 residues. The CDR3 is CATSRDSTTGELFF. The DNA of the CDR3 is TGTGCCACCAGCAGAGATTCGACCACCGGGGAGCTGTTTTTT. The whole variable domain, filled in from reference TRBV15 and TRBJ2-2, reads DAMVIQNPRYQVTQFGKPVTLSCSQTLNHNVMYWYQQKSSQAPKLLFHYYDKDFNNEADTPDNFQSRRPNTSFCFLDIRSPGLGDTAMYLCATSRDSTTGELFFGEGSRLTVL.

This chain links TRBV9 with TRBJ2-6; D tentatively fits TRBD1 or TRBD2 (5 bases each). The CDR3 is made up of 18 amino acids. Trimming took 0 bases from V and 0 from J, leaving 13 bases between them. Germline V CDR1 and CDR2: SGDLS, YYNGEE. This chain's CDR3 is CASSVVPGTSSGANVLTF. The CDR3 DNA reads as TGTGCCAGCAGCGTAGTGCCCGGGACCTCCTCTGGGGCCAACGTCCTGACTTTC.

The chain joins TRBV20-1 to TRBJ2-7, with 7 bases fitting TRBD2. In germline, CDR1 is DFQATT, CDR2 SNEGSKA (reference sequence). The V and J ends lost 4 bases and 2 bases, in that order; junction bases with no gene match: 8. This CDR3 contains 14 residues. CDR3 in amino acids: CSATQPGLTYEQYF. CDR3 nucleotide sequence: TGCAGTGCTACCCAACCGGGACTAACCTACGAGCAGTACTTC.

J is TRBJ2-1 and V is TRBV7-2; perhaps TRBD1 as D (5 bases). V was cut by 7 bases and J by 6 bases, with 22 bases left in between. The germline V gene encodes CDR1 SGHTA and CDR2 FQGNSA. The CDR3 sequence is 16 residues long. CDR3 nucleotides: TGTGCCAGCACCCATTTTCATGGGGCGTTCTTCAATGAGCAGTTCTTC. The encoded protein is CASTHFHGAFFNEQFF.

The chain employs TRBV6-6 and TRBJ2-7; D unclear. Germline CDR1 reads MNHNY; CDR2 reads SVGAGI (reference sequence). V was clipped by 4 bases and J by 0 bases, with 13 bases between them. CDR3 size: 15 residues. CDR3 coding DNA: TGTGCCAGCAGTTCCCTTGGGGTGAGCTCCTACGAGCAGTACTTC. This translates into CASSSLGVSSYEQYF.

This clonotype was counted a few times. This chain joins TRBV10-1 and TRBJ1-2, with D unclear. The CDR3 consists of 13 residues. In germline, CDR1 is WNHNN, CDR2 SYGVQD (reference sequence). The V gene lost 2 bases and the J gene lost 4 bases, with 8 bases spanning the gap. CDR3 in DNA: TGCGCCAGCAGTGAGCAGGATTTCTATGGCTACACCTTC. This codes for CASSEQDFYGYTF.

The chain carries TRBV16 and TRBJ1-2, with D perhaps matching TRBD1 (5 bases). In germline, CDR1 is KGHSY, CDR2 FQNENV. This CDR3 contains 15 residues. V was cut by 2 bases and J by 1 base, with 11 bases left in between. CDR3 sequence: CASSQGAGLNYGYTF. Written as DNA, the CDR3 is TGTGCCAGCAGCCAAGGGGCCGGACTTAACTATGGCTACACCTTC.

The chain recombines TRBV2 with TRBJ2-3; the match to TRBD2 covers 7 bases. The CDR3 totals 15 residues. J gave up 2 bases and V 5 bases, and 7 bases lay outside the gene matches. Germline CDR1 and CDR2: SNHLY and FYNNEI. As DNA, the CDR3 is TGTGCCAGCAGTCCCCCCGGGGGGTTCACAGATACGCAGTATTTT. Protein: CASSPPGGFTDTQYF. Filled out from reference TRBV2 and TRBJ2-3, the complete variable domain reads EPEVTQTPSHQVTQMGQEVILRCVPISNHLYFYWYRQILGQKVEFLVSFYNNEISEKSEIFDDQFSVERPDGSNFTLKIRSTKLEDSAMYFCASSPPGGFTDTQYFGPGTRLTVL.

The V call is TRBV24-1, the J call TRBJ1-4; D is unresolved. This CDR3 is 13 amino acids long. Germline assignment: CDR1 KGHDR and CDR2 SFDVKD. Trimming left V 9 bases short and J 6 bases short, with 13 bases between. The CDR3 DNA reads TGTGCCACCGTGGGCGGGCTAGATGAAAAACTGTTTTTT. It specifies CATVGGLDEKLFF.